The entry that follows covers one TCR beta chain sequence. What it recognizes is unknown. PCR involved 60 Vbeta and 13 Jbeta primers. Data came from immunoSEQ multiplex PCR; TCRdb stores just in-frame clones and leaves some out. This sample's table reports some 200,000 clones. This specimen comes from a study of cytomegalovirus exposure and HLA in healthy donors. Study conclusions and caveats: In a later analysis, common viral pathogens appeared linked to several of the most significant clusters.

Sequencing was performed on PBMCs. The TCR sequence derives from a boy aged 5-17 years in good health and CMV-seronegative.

The CDR3 protein is CASSPGGDYSPLHF. DNA of the CDR3: TGCGCCAGCAGCCCGGGGGGTGATTATTCACCCCTCCACTTT. The rearrangement links TRBV5-1 to TRBJ1-6; a possible D gene is TRBD1 (5 bases). The CDR3 extends over 14 amino acids. Germline V gene sequence: CDR1 SGHRS, CDR2 YFSETQ. Trimming removed 4 bases from V and 8 bases from J, with 13 bases in between.